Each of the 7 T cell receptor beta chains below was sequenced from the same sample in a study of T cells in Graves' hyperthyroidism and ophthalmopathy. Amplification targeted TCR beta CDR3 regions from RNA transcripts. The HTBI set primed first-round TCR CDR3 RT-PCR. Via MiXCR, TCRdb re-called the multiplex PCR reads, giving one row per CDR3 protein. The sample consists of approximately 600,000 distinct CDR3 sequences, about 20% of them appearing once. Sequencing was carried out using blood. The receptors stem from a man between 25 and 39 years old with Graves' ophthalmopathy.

CDR3 residues: CASSHSDRALYGYTF. The CDR3 region has the DNA TGTGCCAGCTCCCACTCCGACAGAGCACTTTATGGCTACACCTTC. The rearrangement uses TRBV18 and TRBJ1-2; TRBD1 is a possible D gene (5 bases). V was pared by 6 bases and J by 5 bases, with 19 bases between. This CDR3 comprises 15 residues. Looked up from germline, CDR1 is KGHSH and CDR2 is LQKENI. Based on the CDR3 plus reference TRBV18 and TRBJ1-2, the full variable domain is NAGVMQNPRHLVRRRGQEARLRCSPMKGHSHVYWYRQLPEEGLKFMVYLQKENIIDESGMPKERFSAEFPKEGPSILRIQQVVRGDSAAYFCASSHSDRALYGYTFGSGTRLTVV.

The CDR3 protein is CASSQTWENEQFF. The DNA for the CDR3 is TGCGCCAGCAGCCAAACGTGGGAAAATGAGCAGTTCTTC. The chain recombines TRBV4-3 with TRBJ2-1; D is unresolved. There are 13 residues in the CDR3. The V and J ends lost 2 bases and 7 bases respectively, with 9 bases between them. CDR1 and CDR2 (germline): LGHNA, YSLEER.

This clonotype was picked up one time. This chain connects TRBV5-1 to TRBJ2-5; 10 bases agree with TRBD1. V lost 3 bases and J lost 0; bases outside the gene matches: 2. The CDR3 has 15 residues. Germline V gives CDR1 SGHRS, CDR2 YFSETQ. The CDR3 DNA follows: TGCGCCAGCAGCTGGGGACAGGGGTACCAAGAGACCCAGTACTTC. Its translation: CASSWGQGYQETQYF.

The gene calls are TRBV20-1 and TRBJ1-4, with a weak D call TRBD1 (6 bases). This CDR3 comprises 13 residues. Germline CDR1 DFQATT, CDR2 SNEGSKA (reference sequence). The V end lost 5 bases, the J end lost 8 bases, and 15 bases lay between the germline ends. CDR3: CSASRGTNEKLFF. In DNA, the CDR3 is TGCAGTGCTTCGAGGGGGACGAACGAAAAACTGTTTTTT.

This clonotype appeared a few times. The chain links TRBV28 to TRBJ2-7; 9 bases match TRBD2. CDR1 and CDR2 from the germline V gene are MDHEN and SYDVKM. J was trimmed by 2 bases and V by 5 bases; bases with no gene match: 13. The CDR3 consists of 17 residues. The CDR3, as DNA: TGTGCCAGCAGTCCCCAAGCGACGGCTAGCGGGACCTACGAGCAGTACTTC. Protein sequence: CASSPQATASGTYEQYF.

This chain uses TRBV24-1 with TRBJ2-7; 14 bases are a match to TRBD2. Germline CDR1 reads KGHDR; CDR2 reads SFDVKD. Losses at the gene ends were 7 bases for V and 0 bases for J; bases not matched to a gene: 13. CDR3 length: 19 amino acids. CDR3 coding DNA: TGTGCCACCAGCTTCCCGGGACTAGCGGGAGTAGACTTCTCCTACGAGCAGTACTTC. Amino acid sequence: CATSFPGLAGVDFSYEQYF.

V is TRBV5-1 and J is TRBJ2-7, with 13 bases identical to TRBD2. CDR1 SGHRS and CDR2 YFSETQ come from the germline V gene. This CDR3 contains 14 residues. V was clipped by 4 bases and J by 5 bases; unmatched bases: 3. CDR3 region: CASSGGLAGDEQYF. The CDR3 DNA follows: TGCGCCAGCAGCGGTGGACTAGCGGGAGACGAGCAGTACTTC.